Given below is one T cell receptor beta chain in context. Participant-given clinical history determined each cohort assignment. In Cohort 3, a recovered donor had either two negative PCRs, clearance, or symptom resolution. The data originate from a study of blood T cell repertoires in COVID-19. Methods used by the authors: The authors estimated nucleated cell counts from reference gene primer amplification. Measured with immunoSEQ multiplex PCR; TCRdb has only the in-frame clones, and not every one. From that table come the V and J calls and clone size; the DNA was used to work out D and trimming. The sample has roughly 220,000 clones, 65% to 85% seen once. The V gene end was trimmed by 6 bases and the J gene end by 10 bases; junction bases not matched to a gene: 8. From germline, CDR1 is DFQATT and CDR2 SNEGSKA (reference sequence). The CDR3 is made up of 11 amino acids.

This sequence originates from a woman between 40 and 55 years old who had recovered from COVID-19. The chain combines TRBV20-1 with TRBJ1-1; 7 bases agree with TRBD1. Specimen: PBMCs or T cells enriched from blood (not recorded which). CDR3: CSALGAGGAFF. For the CDR3, the DNA is TGCAGTGCCCTGGGGGCAGGGGGAGCTTTCTTT.